Listed here are 24 T cell receptor beta chains from one sample, sequenced in a study of blood T cells in healthy people across ages. Using a J-beta primer mix together with a sample-barcoded 5' primer, a second PCR was run for roughly 7 to 11 cycles. TCRdb re-called the 5' RACE reads through MiXCR, storing one row per CDR3 protein. The data show 710,000 or so distinct CDR3 sequences, with over 20% seen just once and 22% held by the top ten. Sequencing was performed on blood. Receptors were obtained from a man between 65 and 85 years old in good health.

This chain connects TRBV20-1 to TRBJ1-4; no firm D call. The CDR3 extends over 10 amino acids. V was clipped by 7 bases and J by 8 bases, with 8 bases between them. Germline values: CDR1 DFQATT, CDR2 SNEGSKA (reference sequence). CDR3 DNA sequence: TGCAGTGTCCCTAGGGAAAAACTGTTTTTT. This sequence encodes CSVPREKLFF.

The chain combines TRBV6-5 with TRBJ1-1; 7 bases line up with TRBD1. Germline CDR1 MNHEY, CDR2 SVGAGI. This CDR3 comprises 15 residues. V gave up 1 base and J gave up 5 bases; unmatched junction bases: 7. CDR3 region: CASSYYDRAGTEAFF. CDR3 sequence (DNA): TGTGCCAGCAGTTACTACGACAGGGCGGGGACTGAAGCTTTCTTT.

This chain connects TRBV7-2 to TRBJ2-5; 11 positions agree with TRBD2. The end of the DNA is better explained by TRBJ2-1, so the J call may be wrong. The CDR3 has 17 amino acids. The germline V gene encodes CDR1 SGHTA and CDR2 FQGNSA. The CDR3 coding sequence is TGTGCCAGCAGCCTCAATAGGGGACTAGCGGCCTACAATGAGCAGTTCTTC. Amino acids: CASSLNRGLAAYNEQFF.

With respect to this clonotype: This sequence may be a read error, since a much larger clone differs from it by one base. The V call is TRBV12-3 or TRBV12-4, the J call TRBJ2-2, with D possibly TRBD2 on 5 matching bases. This CDR3 is built from 11 residues. The CDR3 DNA reads as TGTGCCAGCAGCTACACCGGGGAGCTGGTTTTT. This sequence encodes CASSYTGELVF.

The chain recombines TRBV12-3 or TRBV12-4 with TRBJ1-4; 7 bases agree with TRBD1. V dropped 6 bases and J dropped 7; count of bases not matched to a gene: 8. CDR3 length equals 14 residues. The CDR3 reads CASRLQGRSEKLFF. DNA of the CDR3: TGTGCCAGCAGGTTACAGGGGCGGTCTGAAAAACTGTTTTTT.

The J gene is TRBJ2-5, the V gene TRBV7-2; D is undetermined. Germline assignment: CDR1 SGHTA and CDR2 FQGNSA. CDR3 length equals 14 residues. Trimming removed 4 bases at V and 2 bases at J, with 11 bases between. The chain's CDR3 is CASSSRPRQETQYF. DNA of the CDR3: TGTGCCAGCAGCTCAAGACCTCGGCAAGAGACCCAGTACTTC.

V and J are TRBV12-3 or TRBV12-4 and TRBJ1-5; D is possibly TRBD1 (6 bases). Trimming took off 0 bases at V and 6 bases at J, with 9 bases between the two ends. There are 14 residues in the CDR3. CDR3 amino acids: CASSLAGGRQPQHF. CDR3 nucleotides: TGTGCCAGCAGTTTAGCGGGGGGCCGTCAGCCCCAGCATTTT.

This clonotype was seen only a few times. V usage is TRBV6-1 and J usage is TRBJ1-1; D is unresolved. Trimming cost V 1 base and J 3 bases, with 9 bases left between them. The CDR3 is 14 residues long. Germline CDR1 is MNHNS and CDR2 is SASEGT. CDR3 sequence: CASSEVGIDTEAFF. CDR3 DNA sequence: TGTGCCAGCAGTGAAGTGGGAATTGACACTGAAGCTTTCTTT.

This clonotype came up a few times. One end of the junction varies from germline; a read error may be responsible. This chain connects TRBV12-3 or TRBV12-4 to TRBJ2-5; D remains ambiguous. This CDR3 has 13 amino acids. The CDR3 coding sequence is TGTGCCAGCAGTCCGGCCCCCCGGACCCGATTCTTCTTC. Translation gives CASSPAPRTRFFF.

As regards this clonotype: At one end the junction does not follow the germline gene, possibly because of a read error. The chain uses TRBV7-8 and TRBJ1-2; D is possibly TRBD1 (6 bases). CDR3 size: 13 residues. From germline, CDR1 is SGHVS and CDR2 FQNEAQ. The CDR3 sequence is CASSLFEVGGYTF. In DNA form, the CDR3 reads TGTGCCAGCAGCTTATTCGAGGTTGGGGGCTACACCTTT. The full variable domain, its missing parts supplied by reference TRBV7-8 and TRBJ1-2, is GAGVSQSPRYKVAKRGQDVALRCDPISGHVSLFWYQQALGQGPEFLTYFQNEAQLDKSGLPSDRFFAERPEGSVSTLKIQRTQQEDSAVYLCASSLFEVGGYTFGSGTRLTVV.

This sequence joins TRBV7-2 and TRBJ2-5; 7 positions match TRBD2. The J call is doubtful: the DNA matches TRBJ2-1 better. This CDR3 is built from 16 residues. The V gene's germline CDR1 is SGHTA and CDR2 FQGNSA. CDR3 protein: CASSPQPGLSYNEQFF. In nucleotides, the CDR3 is TGTGCCAGCAGCCCCCAGCCGGGACTAAGCTACAATGAGCAGTTCTTC.

The V call is TRBV10-3, the J call TRBJ2-5; 7 bases map to TRBD1. The CDR3 is 13 amino acids. CDR1 and CDR2 from the germline V gene are ENHRY and SYGVKD. Trimming at V came to 10 bases and at J to 4 bases, leaving 9 bases not matched to a gene. CDR3 in amino acids: CASNRGVVETQYF. The DNA for the CDR3 is TGTGCCAGCAACAGGGGCGTTGTAGAGACCCAGTACTTC.

This clonotype was recorded once. This CDR3 reads CASSYSVQGSYEQFF. DNA for the CDR3: TGTGCCAGCAGTTACTCGGTTCAGGGGTCCTATGAGCAGTTCTTC. The chain recombines TRBV6-2 or TRBV6-3 with TRBJ2-5, with D perhaps matching TRBD1 (6 bases). The DNA end favors TRBJ2-1, so the J call may be wrong. The germline gives CDR1 MNHEY, CDR2 SVGEGT. This CDR3 contains 15 residues.

The chain employs TRBV7-8 and TRBJ2-7, with D hard to call. Trimming shortened V by 6 bases and J by 1 base, and 16 bases separated the two germline ends. Germline CDR1 SGHVS, CDR2 FQNEAQ. The CDR3 sequence is 15 residues long. The CDR3 nucleotides read TGTGCCAGCAGTAGTAGGGCAGACCTATCCTACGAGCAGTACGTC. Residues: CASSSRADLSYEQYV.

The V gene is TRBV10-3, the J gene TRBJ2-1; TRBD1 agrees at 10 bases. This CDR3 is built from 14 residues. Germline lookup yields CDR1 ENHRY and CDR2 SYGVKD. J lost 7 bases, V lost 10 bases, and 10 bases had no gene match. Written as DNA, the CDR3 is TGTGCCAGTAACCCCGGACAGGGGGTAAATGAGCAGTTCTTC. As protein: CASNPGQGVNEQFF.

As concerns this clonotype: The junction departs from the called germline gene at one end, perhaps through a read error. This sequence joins TRBV16 and TRBJ1-3; D is unclear. Germline V gives CDR1 KGHSY, CDR2 FQNENV. This CDR3 has 16 amino acids. The CDR3 sequence: CASSQSGTSSGNTIYF. In DNA, the CDR3 is TGTGCCAGCAGCCAATCGGGAACTAGCTCTGGAAACACCATATACTTT.

The chain joins TRBV6-5 to TRBJ2-5, with a tentative D call TRBD1 (5 bases). The J call may be faulty, since TRBJ2-7 better matches the DNA end. The CDR3 contains 12 residues. Per the germline V gene, CDR1 is MNHEY and CDR2 is SVGAGI. The CDR3 DNA is TGTGCCAACAGGACCACAGGCTACGAGCAGTACTTC. Its translation: CANRTTGYEQYF.

This clonotype has more than one count but fewer than ten. The V and J genes are TRBV28 and TRBJ2-4; no firm D call. This CDR3 spans 12 amino acids. Looked up from germline, CDR1 is MDHEN and CDR2 is SYDVKM. V gave up 7 bases and J gave up 9 bases, with 13 bases separating them. In DNA, the CDR3 is TGTGCCAGCACCCAGGACCTTATCATTCAGTACTTC. Its protein is CASTQDLIIQYF.

This rearrangement joins TRBV28 to TRBJ1-2; a weak D match, TRBD1 (5 bases). Germline CDR1 MDHEN, CDR2 SYDVKM. The CDR3 is 13 amino acids. The ends were cut back, 9 bases at V and 6 bases at J, with 17 bases in the middle. The chain's CDR3 is CASLQAGVDGYTF. Here the CDR3 DNA reads TGTGCCAGTTTACAGGCCGGCGTTGATGGCTACACCTTC.

This clonotype was detected a few times. The chain combines TRBV7-2 with TRBJ2-3, with TRBD1 matching over 7 bases. The length of the CDR3 is 16 residues. Germline CDR1 reads SGHTA; CDR2 reads FQGNSA. The ends lost 4 bases at V and 3 bases at J; junction bases unmatched: 10. DNA of the CDR3: TGTGCCAGCAGCTCTAGGCGGACAGGCATAACAGATACGCAGTATTTT. Translated, it gives CASSSRRTGITDTQYF. The full variable domain, in which reference TRBV7-2 and TRBJ2-3 provide the parts outside the CDR3, is GAGVSQSPSNKVTEKGKDVELRCDPISGHTALYWYRQSLGQGLEFLIYFQGNSAPDKSGLPSDRFSAERTGGSVSTLTIQRTQQEDSAVYLCASSSRRTGITDTQYFGPGTRLTVL.

The rearrangement uses TRBV20-1 and TRBJ1-5; D gene ambiguous. V was pared by 5 bases and J by 3 bases, with 11 bases between. The germline V gene encodes CDR1 DFQATT and CDR2 SNEGSKA (reference sequence). The CDR3 length is 13 residues. The CDR3 sequence is CSASEDTNQPQHF. In DNA form, the CDR3 reads TGCAGTGCTTCTGAAGATACCAATCAGCCCCAGCATTTT.

The V and J genes are TRBV12-3 or TRBV12-4 and TRBJ1-1; D may be TRBD1 (5 bases). V dropped 3 bases and J dropped 5 bases, with 10 bases sitting between them. There are 13 residues in the CDR3. In nucleotides, the CDR3 is TGTGCCAGCAGTTTGGGGGGATGGACTGAAGCTTTCTTT. Protein sequence: CASSLGGWTEAFF.

This clonotype was counted a few times. The V call is TRBV5-6, the J call TRBJ2-2; TRBD2 might be the D (6 bases). Deletions cut 4 bases from V and 6 bases from J, with 16 bases between. The germline V gene encodes CDR1 SGHDT and CDR2 YYEEEE. The CDR3 length is 15 residues. The CDR3 protein is CASSVAGLFSGELFF. The CDR3 bases are TGTGCCAGCAGCGTTGCGGGGCTCTTTTCCGGGGAGCTGTTTTTT.

About this clonotype: Sequence at one end of the junction differs from germline and may be a read error. The chain uses TRBV7-8 and TRBJ1-6, with TRBD1 matching 9 bases. Per the germline V gene, CDR1 is SGHVS and CDR2 is FQNEAQ. The CDR3 is 15 residues long. DNA for the CDR3: TGTGCCAGCAGCTTCGTAACAGGGGGCAATTCACCCCTCCTCTTT. Translation: CASSFVTGGNSPLLF. The variable domain in full, completed from reference TRBV7-8 and TRBJ1-6, reads GAGVSQSPRYKVAKRGQDVALRCDPISGHVSLFWYQQALGQGPEFLTYFQNEAQLDKSGLPSDRFFAERPEGSVSTLKIQRTQQEDSAVYLCASSFVTGGNSPLLFGNGTRLTVT.